This T cell receptor beta chain is drawn from a study of shared clonotypes between healthy human individuals (dated by TCRdb to the early 2020s). Looking at the study overall: The cohort included three men and a couple of women between 18 and 49 years of age. Per donor, three plates each were used for CD4 naive and CD4 memory, two for CD8 naive, and one for CD8 memory. To estimate repertoire size and how much clonotypes are shared between individuals, the study performed deep sequencing of blood TCR repertoires from roughly five healthy adults. Libraries were prepared and TCR repertoires were sequenced by different laboratories using diverse techniques, in order to increase sequencing depth and limit assay-specific biases. Leukapheresis yielded between about 0.85 and 10 billion PBMCs per donor.

The donors were healthy, HIV-negative adults who had no recently reported acute infections or vaccinations. Every donor was a Caucasian adult living in Nashville, Tennessee, USA. Magnetic negative selection was used to enrich CD4+ T cells, after which naive cells were positively selected on CD45RA and the negative fraction became the memory subset. Blood was collected by leukapheresis, and PBMCs were isolated by Ficoll-Histopaque density gradient centrifugation and then cryopreserved in liquid nitrogen vapor phase. Purity and quantity of every magnetically sorted T cell population were checked by analytical flow cytometry. Genomic DNA was isolated from each sorted fraction and quantified by UV absorbance on a Nanodrop 2000c. At the junction V is shortened by 5 bases and J by 5 bases, with 12 bases in between. CDR1 and CDR2, looked up from the germline V gene, are MDHEN and SYDVKM. From the cysteine up to the phenylalanine, the CDR3 has a length of 13 residues. Solely the CDR3 DNA is kept, with 39 bases framed from the first base.

Paper-wide results and their limitations: Clonotypes shared by all four sorted-subset donors showed higher generation probabilities than non-shared clonotypes. Rarefaction of sorted-subset datasets indicated incomplete sequencing despite the large sequencing depth. Across several donors, roughly 5% of naive CD4, approximately 3.6% of naive CD8, around 2.5% of memory CD4, and approximately 0.4% of memory CD8 clonotypes were shared. Pairwise subsampling indicated that sequencing depth was expected to affect the degree of clonotype sharing among donors. Because the study included a small number of donors, the genetic and exposure-history diversity represented was limited. Estimated clonotype richness was generally larger for naive than for memory subsets. Sampling was limited to blood, and TCR repertoires in tissue likely differ from TCR repertoires in blood.

TCR CDR3 regions were amplified from genomic DNA by multiplex PCR using the deep immunoSEQ assay. For each cell subset, the extracted genomic DNA was distributed evenly across all wells of several immunoSEQ 96-well plates, and each plate served as one replicate. For sorted subsets, approximately 200 ng of genomic DNA, equivalent to 25,000 to 35,000 T cell genomes, went into each replicate PCR. Purified libraries were measured with a Qubit 3.0 fluorometer, size-checked on a Bioanalyzer 2100, and measured again with the KAPA Library Quantification kit. Every immunoSEQ 96-well plate was sequenced on a separate single-read 150-cycle Illumina NextSeq 550 flow cell. The authors' analysis ran thus. Because the immunoSEQ output included only junctional sequences and no quality scores, the filtering could not be the same as the filtering used for full-length reads. Sequences were annotated with PyIR, a Python wrapper for IgBLAST v1.9, and V/J genes and CDR3 were assigned using IMGT germline references. Reads were filtered out if the reads had weak V/J assignments (E-value above 1e-6), no CDR3, stop codons, out-of-frame junctions, or ambiguous translated residues. A V3J clonotype was defined by an identical inferred V gene, J gene, and CDR3 amino acid sequence. The percentage overlap between two repertoires was calculated by dividing the number of shared unique clonotypes by the size of the smaller repertoire. Three approaches were used to assess repertoire richness: RTK rarefaction, the Chao1 estimator, and Recon v2.1 estimates of unobserved clonotypes. Generation probabilities were computed with OLGA for all TCRbeta clonotypes obtained by the gDNA method from several donors. Drawn from immuneACCESS, this table holds only the in-frame rearrangements with V and J called that TCRdb kept. Clones are partly lost; checked studies trace under half to an unresolved V gene and leave the rest unexplained. Clonal size and the V and J genes are those of that table, whereas D and trimming came from the DNA. This sample has over a million clones in its table, and about 84% of those were observed once. Around 0.47% of the sample is in the top ten clones.

Turning to this clone: The antigen it binds to is not known. Base quality data are lacking; no much larger clone is found one base away.

Sequencing used memory CD4+ T cells from PBMCs. Taken with the paper, the label for cell subset or site translates to: CD45RA-negative fraction. This receptor was obtained from a man aged 18-30 years in good health. Some clones in this sample may be carry-over from other donors' samples. The rearranged segments are TRBV28 and TRBJ1-2; there is no confident call for the D gene. CDR3 reads: CASSQQSLYGYTF. The bases read TGTGCCAGCAGTCAACAATCCCTATATGGCTACACCTTC.